The rows below give T cell receptor beta chains drawn from one sample of a study of T cell changes during pregnancy in multiple sclerosis. TCRdb's copy holds only in-frame clones and misses some; the assay was immunoSEQ multiplex PCR. The sample shows tens of thousands of clones, around 90% of them seen only once. The specimen was CD8+ T cells from peripheral blood mononuclear cells, collected before pregnancy. The receptors were gathered from a female donor with multiple sclerosis, enrolled in a pregnancy study. Both conserved end residues are part of each CDR3. A D gene is named only where the DNA matches it firmly. The size of a clone is reported for some rows only, either as once, few or many, or as a class for expanded clones.

j_call clone_size v_call d_call cdr3_aa cdr3_nt
TRBJ1-5 NA TRBV7-6 NA CASSLHENQPQHF TGTGCCAGCAGCTTACACGAGAATCAGCCCCAGCATTTT
TRBJ1-2 once TRBV27 NA CASSATVMQRGVYTF TGTGCCAGCAGCGCCACGGTCATGCAGCGTGGTGTCTACACCTTC
TRBJ2-5 few TRBV4-2 TRBD2 CASSQEAGFQETQYF TGTGCCAGCAGCCAAGAAGCGGGATTCCAAGAGACCCAGTACTTC
TRBJ1-5 NA TRBV28 NA CASSSVADSNQPQHF TGTGCCAGCAGTAGTGTGGCAGATAGCAATCAGCCCCAGCATTTT
TRBJ1-3 once TRBV28 NA CASRAGYTIYF TGTGCCAGCAGGGCAGGGTACACCATATATTTT
TRBJ2-3 NA TRBV11-2 NA CASSYRVGGTDTQYF TGTGCCAGCAGTTACAGGGTAGGAGGCACAGATACGCAGTATTTT
TRBJ1-2 NA TRBV5-8 NA CASSLKGINYGYTF TGTGCCAGCAGCTTAAAGGGGATTAACTATGGCTACACCTTC
TRBJ1-3 once TRBV13 TRBD1 CASSLGTVSGNTIYF TGTGCCAGCAGCCTAGGGACAGTCTCTGGAAACACCATATATTTT
TRBJ2-7 NA TRBV4-3 TRBD1 CASSQGTGPTYEQYF TGCGCCAGCAGCCAAGGGACAGGGCCGACCTACGAGCAGTACTTC
TRBJ2-1 NA TRBV6-1 TRBD1 CASSKTGNAYNEQFF TGTGCCAGCAGTAAGACAGGGAACGCTTACAATGAGCAGTTCTTC
TRBJ1-2 once TRBV2 NA CASPYGKANGYTF TGTGCCAGCCCCTATGGCAAAGCGAATGGCTACACCTTC
TRBJ1-2 NA TRBV7-9 NA CASSLGVQLYGYTF TGTGCCAGCAGCTTAGGAGTCCAACTCTATGGCTACACCTTC
TRBJ2-3 NA TRBV19 NA CASSIAGANTDTQYF TGTGCCAGTAGTATAGCAGGGGCCAACACAGATACGCAGTATTTT